The 3 T cell receptor beta chains given below trace back to one sample, sequenced in a study of persistence of HIV-infected CD4 T cells. Lysates of CMV-infected fibroblasts at 9 to 10 ug/mL stimulated these cells. Sorted nonresponding memory CD4+ T cells were CD40L-negative, CD69-negative, CD45RO-high. Their specific antigens are unknown. Sequencing used immunoSEQ version 4 in survey mode. TCRdb keeps only in-frame clones here, not all; method: immunoSEQ multiplex PCR. Counted here are about 28,000 clones, roughly four fifths occurring once; the ten biggest clones make up around 4.6%. The sample consisted of CD4+ T cells sorted from PBMCs after approximately 19-hour stimulation, taken from a patient who received antiretroviral therapy. These receptors all come from an adult man with HIV who was CMV-seropositive.

The J gene is TRBJ2-2, the V gene TRBV7-2; 7 nucleotides line up with TRBD1. The V segment lost 6 bases and the J segment 7 bases; nucleotides outside the gene matches: 8. CDR1 SGHTA and CDR2 FQGNSA come from the germline V gene. The length of the CDR3 is 14 residues. DNA of the CDR3: TGTGCCAGCAGTACAGACAGGGAGTACGGGGAGCTGTTTTTT. Translated: CASSTDREYGELFF.

This clone appeared once. The chain joins TRBV5-8 to TRBJ1-5, with D perhaps TRBD1 (6 bases). V was clipped by 2 bases and J by 10 bases, with 16 bases between them. This CDR3 comprises 14 residues. The germline CDR1 and CDR2 sequences are SGHTS and YDEGEE. CDR3 sequence reads: CASSFGTINGPQHF. CDR3 nucleotides: TGTGCCAGCAGCTTCGGGACAATTAACGGACCCCAGCATTTT.

The chain couples TRBV6-5 to TRBJ2-7; D possibly corresponds to TRBD1 (7 bases). This CDR3 is 15 amino acids long. V was clipped by 4 bases and J by 5 bases, with 18 bases between them. The germline gives CDR1 MNHEY, CDR2 SVGAGI. CDR3 sequence reads: CASSSPDRRANEQYF. CDR3 sequence (DNA): TGTGCCAGCAGTTCGCCGGACAGGAGGGCTAACGAGCAGTACTTC.